This TCR beta chain was identified during a study of shared T cell receptors in the human thymus. This CDR3 region has 15 residues. V shed 3 bases and J 6 bases; nucleotides not matched to a gene: 4. Germline-derived CDR1 and CDR2 are LGHNA and YSLEER. TCRdb's table, derived via immunoSEQ multiplex PCR, lists solely in-frame clones and lacks some. The top ten hold more than 0.01% of the sample, which has hundreds of thousands of clones, 78% seen once. This sample also appeared in a second study, on human thymus T cells. From that paper: Corrective heart surgery yielded the resections from which the thymus tissue came.

Sequenced material: thymocytes. The J gene is TRBJ2-7, the V gene TRBV4-3; 14 nucleotides match TRBD2. This TCR derives from a boy under two years old with a congenital heart defect. Here the CDR3 reads CASSQGLAGAGEQYF. As DNA, the CDR3 is TGCGCCAGCAGCCAGGGACTAGCGGGAGCGGGCGAGCAGTACTTC.